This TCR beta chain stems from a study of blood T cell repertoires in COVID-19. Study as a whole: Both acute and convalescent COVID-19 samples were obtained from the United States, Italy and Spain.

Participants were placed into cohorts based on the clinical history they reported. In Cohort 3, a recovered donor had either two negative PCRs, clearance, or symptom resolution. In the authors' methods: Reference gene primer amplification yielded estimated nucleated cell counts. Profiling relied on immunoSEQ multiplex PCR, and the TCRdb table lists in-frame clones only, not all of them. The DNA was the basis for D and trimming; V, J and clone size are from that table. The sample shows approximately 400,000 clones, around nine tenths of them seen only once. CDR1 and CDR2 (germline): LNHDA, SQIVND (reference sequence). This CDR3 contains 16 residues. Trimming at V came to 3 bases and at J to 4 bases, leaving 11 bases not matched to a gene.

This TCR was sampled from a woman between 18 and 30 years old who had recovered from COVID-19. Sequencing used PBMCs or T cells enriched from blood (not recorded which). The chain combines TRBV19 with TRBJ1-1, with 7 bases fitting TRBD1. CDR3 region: CASSIVRGQSITEAFF. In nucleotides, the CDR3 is TGTGCCAGTAGTATCGTGAGGGGGCAATCAATCACTGAAGCTTTCTTT.